What follows describes a single TCR beta chain. This entry belongs to a study of technical replicates of blood from a few donors. Here immunoSEQ multiplex PCR was the method, and the copy in TCRdb shows in-frame clones only, minus some. The repertoire has approximately 76,000 clones, almost 98% of them found once; the top ten carry more than 0.15%. Trimming took off 6 bases at V and 7 bases at J, with 19 bases between the two ends. Per germline, CDR1 KGHSH and CDR2 LQKENI. The CDR3 spans 14 residues. This clonotype was obtained from a human donor in good health. The V and J genes are TRBV18 and TRBJ2-7; D might be TRBD1 (8 bases). The sequenced material came from T cells isolated from PBMCs. CDR3 loop: CASSTGGGPGEQYF. In DNA form, the CDR3 reads TGTGCCAGCTCCACAGGGGGAGGGCCTGGAGAGCAGTACTTC. Variable domain in full (rest from reference TRBV18 and TRBJ2-7): NAGVMQNPRHLVRRRGQEARLRCSPMKGHSHVYWYRQLPEEGLKFMVYLQKENIIDESGMPKERFSAEFPKEGPSILRIQQVVRGDSAAYFCASSTGGGPGEQYFGPGTRLTVT.